This passage covers 8 T cell receptor beta chains from one sample sequenced in a study of patients and donors after allogeneic stem cell transplantation. One entry per CDR3 protein, called by TCRdb with MiXCR from the RT-PCR reads. This table has more than 25,000 distinct CDR3 sequences, about 8% appearing once. The sample was blood, either unsorted or a sorted T cell fraction (not recorded which). These TCRs come from a human donor who was either an allogeneic HSCT recipient or a stem cell or donor lymphocyte infusion donor (not recorded which). It is not recorded whose cells these are; they may come from a transplant donor.

The chain couples TRBV5-1 to TRBJ2-7; either TRBD1 or TRBD2 may supply D (5 bases each). This CDR3 is 12 amino acids long. With 5 bases removed from V and 4 bases from J, the gap between germline ends came to 10 bases. Germline CDR1 reads SGHRS; CDR2 reads YFSETQ. CDR3 in amino acids: CASSVGEYEQYF. The CDR3 nucleotides read TGCGCCAGCAGTGTGGGGGAATACGAGCAGTACTTC.

As concerns this clonotype: Since a much larger clone is just one base distant, this may be a read error. The J gene is TRBJ1-6, the V gene TRBV11-3; D unclear. The V gene's germline CDR1 is SGHNT and CDR2 YENEEA. This CDR3 has 13 amino acids. CDR3 nucleotide sequence: TGTACCAGCAGCTTATCATCGTATTCACCCCTCCACTTT. It codes for CTSSLSSYSPLHF.

By its share, this clonotype is medium-sized. The chain joins TRBV2 to TRBJ2-6, with 11 bases that match TRBD2. Germline V gene sequence: CDR1 SNHLY, CDR2 FYNNEI. The CDR3 is made up of 15 amino acids. With 6 bases clipped from V and 9 bases from J, the junction kept 7 bases outside the gene matches. The CDR3: CASRGTLAGGNVLTF. DNA of the CDR3: TGTGCCAGCAGGGGAACTCTAGCGGGAGGCAACGTCCTGACTTTC.

The table lists this clonotype with many counts. The chain is built from TRBV12-3 or TRBV12-4 and TRBJ1-5; no reliable D call. The CDR3 covers 14 residues. Trimming took off 3 bases at V and 4 bases at J, with 10 bases between the two ends. The CDR3, as DNA: TGTGCCAGCAGTTTGTCGGGGATGAATCAGCCCCAGCATTTT. Translating it yields CASSLSGMNQPQHF.

This clonotype occurred a few times. This rearrangement joins TRBV9 to TRBJ1-6; no firm D call. CDR1 SGDLS and CDR2 YYNGEE come from the germline V gene. This CDR3 has 15 residues. V gave up 1 base and J gave up 7 bases, with 12 bases separating them. The CDR3 coding sequence is TGTGCCAGCAGCGTAATGGGCAGGTCAAATTCACCCCTCCACTTT. Its protein is CASSVMGRSNSPLHF.

In its sample, this clonotype was seen a few times. The chain uses TRBV28 and TRBJ1-2; tentatively, D is TRBD1 (5 bases). V lost 1 base and J 3 bases, leaving 18 bases between the germline ends. The CDR3 spans 17 residues. Germline V CDR1 and CDR2: MDHEN, SYDVKM. The CDR3 sequence: CASSLLEGRRLHYGYTF. CDR3 bases: TGTGCCAGCAGTTTATTGGAGGGGCGAAGATTGCACTATGGCTACACCTTC.

In this sample, this clonotype turned up many times. V usage is TRBV6-1 and J usage is TRBJ2-3, with D possibly being TRBD1 or TRBD2 (7 bases each). Trimming took off 7 bases at V and 3 bases at J, with 14 bases between the two ends. CDR1 and CDR2 (germline): MNHNS, SASEGT. The CDR3 runs to 14 residues. Here the CDR3 DNA reads TGTGCCAGCACACGACAGGGAGGGACAGATACGCAGTATTTT. Residues: CASTRQGGTDTQYF.

V and J are TRBV5-1 and TRBJ1-1; D is undetermined. Trimming left V 4 bases short and J 2 bases short, with 15 bases between. The CDR3 totals 15 residues. Germline lookup yields CDR1 SGHRS and CDR2 YFSETQ. The CDR3 bases are TGCGCCAGCAGCCCAGGCCGATACCTAAACACTGAAGCTTTCTTT. Translation gives CASSPGRYLNTEAFF.